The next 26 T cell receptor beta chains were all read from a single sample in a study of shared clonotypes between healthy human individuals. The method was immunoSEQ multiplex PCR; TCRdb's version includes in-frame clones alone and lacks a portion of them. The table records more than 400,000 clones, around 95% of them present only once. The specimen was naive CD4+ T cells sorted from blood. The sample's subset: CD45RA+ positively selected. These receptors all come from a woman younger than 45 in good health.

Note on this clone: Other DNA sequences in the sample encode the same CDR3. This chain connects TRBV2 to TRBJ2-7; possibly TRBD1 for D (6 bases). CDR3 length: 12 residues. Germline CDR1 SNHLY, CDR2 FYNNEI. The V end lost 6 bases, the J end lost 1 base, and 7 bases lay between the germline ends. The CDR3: CASRQGSYEQYF. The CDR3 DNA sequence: TGTGCCAGCAGGCAGGGGTCCTACGAGCAGTACTTC.

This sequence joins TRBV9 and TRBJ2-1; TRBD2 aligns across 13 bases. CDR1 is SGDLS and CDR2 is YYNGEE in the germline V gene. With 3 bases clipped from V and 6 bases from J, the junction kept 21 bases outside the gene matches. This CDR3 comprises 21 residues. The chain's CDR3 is CASSGPGGTGMGLAGPNEQFF. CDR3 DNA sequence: TGTGCCAGCAGCGGGCCCGGCGGGACAGGGATGGGACTAGCGGGACCCAATGAGCAGTTCTTC.

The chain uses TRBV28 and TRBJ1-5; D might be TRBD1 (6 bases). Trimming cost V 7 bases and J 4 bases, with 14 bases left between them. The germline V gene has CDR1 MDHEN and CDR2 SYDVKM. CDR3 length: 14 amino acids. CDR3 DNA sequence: TGTGCCAGCAATCCAGGGGACACAAATCAGCCCCAGCATTTT. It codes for CASNPGDTNQPQHF.

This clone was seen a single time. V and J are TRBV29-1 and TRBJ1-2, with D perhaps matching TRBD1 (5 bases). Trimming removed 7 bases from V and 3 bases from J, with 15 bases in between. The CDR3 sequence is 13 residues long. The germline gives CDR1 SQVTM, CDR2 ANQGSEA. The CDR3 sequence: CSAHGTGDYGYTF. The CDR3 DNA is TGCAGCGCGCATGGTACAGGTGACTATGGCTACACCTTC.

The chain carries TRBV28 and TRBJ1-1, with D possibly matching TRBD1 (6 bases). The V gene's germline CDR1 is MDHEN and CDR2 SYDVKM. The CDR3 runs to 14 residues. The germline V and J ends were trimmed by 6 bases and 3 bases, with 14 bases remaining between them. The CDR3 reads CASSQQGRHTEAFF. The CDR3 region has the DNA TGTGCCAGCAGCCAACAGGGCCGTCACACTGAAGCTTTCTTT.

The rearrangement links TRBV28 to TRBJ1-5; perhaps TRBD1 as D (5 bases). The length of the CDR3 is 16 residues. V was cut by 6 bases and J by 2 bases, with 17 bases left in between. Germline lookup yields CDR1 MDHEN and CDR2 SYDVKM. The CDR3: CASRTLGGGGNQPQHF. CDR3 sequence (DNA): TGTGCCAGCAGAACCCTCGGCGGGGGAGGCAATCAGCCCCAGCATTTT.

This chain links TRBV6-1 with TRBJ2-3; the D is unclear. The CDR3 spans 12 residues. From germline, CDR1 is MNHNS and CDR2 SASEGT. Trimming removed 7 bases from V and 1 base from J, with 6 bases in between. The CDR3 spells CASTEGTDTQYF. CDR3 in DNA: TGTGCCAGCACGGAAGGCACAGATACGCAGTATTTT.

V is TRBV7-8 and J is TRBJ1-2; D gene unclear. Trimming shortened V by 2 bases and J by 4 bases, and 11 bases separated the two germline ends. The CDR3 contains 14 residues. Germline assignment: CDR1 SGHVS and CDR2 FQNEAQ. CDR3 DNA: TGTGCCAGCAGCTTATGGGCGAGTGGCTATGGCTACACCTTC. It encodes CASSLWASGYGYTF.

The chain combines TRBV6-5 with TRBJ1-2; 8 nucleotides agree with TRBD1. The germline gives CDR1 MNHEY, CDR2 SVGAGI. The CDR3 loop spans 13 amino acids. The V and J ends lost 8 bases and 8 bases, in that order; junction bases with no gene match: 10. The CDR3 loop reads CASGDRGTWGYTF. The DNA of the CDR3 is TGTGCCAGCGGCGACAGGGGAACCTGGGGCTACACCTTC.

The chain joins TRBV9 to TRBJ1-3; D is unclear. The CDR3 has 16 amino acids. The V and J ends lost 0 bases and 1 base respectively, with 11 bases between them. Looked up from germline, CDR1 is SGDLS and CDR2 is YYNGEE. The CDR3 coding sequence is TGTGCCAGCAGCGTAGAAGGGCGGCTATCTGGAAACACCATATATTTT. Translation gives CASSVEGRLSGNTIYF.

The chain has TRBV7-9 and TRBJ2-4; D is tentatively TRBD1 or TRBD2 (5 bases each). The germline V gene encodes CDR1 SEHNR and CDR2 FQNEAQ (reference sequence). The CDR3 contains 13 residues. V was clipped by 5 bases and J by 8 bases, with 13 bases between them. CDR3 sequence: CASSMGDVDIQYF. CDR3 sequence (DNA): TGTGCCAGCAGCATGGGGGATGTGGACATTCAGTACTTC.

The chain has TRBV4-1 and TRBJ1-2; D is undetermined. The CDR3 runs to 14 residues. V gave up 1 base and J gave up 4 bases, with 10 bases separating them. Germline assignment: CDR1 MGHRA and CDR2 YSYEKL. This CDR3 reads CASSQGAQVYGYTF. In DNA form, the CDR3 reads TGCGCCAGCAGCCAAGGAGCTCAAGTCTATGGCTACACCTTC.

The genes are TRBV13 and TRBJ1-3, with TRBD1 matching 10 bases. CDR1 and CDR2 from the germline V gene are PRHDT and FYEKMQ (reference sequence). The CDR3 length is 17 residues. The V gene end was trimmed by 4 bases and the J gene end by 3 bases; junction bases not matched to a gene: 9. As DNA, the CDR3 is TGTGCCAGCAGCTCTTTACGACAGGGGGCAGGTGGAAACACCATATATTTT. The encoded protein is CASSSLRQGAGGNTIYF.

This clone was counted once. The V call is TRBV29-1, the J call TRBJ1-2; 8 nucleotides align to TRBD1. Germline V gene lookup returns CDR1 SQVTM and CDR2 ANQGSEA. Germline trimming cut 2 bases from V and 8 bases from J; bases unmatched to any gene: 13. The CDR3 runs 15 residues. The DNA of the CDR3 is TGCAGCGTTGAATTTTTTTCCAACAGGGGGAAAGGCTACACCTTC. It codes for CSVEFFSNRGKGYTF.

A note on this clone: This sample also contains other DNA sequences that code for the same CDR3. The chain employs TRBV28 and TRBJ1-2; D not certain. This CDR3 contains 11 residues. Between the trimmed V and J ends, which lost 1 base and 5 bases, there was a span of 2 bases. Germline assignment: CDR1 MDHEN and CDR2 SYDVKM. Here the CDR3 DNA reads TGTGCCAGCAGTTTATCTTATGGCTACACCTTC. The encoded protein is CASSLSYGYTF.

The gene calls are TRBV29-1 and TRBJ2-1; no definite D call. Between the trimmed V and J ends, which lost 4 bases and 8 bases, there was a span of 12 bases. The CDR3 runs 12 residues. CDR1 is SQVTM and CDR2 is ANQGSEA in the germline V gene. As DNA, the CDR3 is TGCAGCGTTGTCAGGTCAGGCGATGAGCAGTTCTTC. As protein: CSVVRSGDEQFF.

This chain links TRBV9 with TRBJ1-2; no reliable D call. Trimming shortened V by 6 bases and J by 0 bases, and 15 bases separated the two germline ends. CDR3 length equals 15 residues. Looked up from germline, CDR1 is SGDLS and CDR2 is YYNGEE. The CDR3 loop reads CASTERTGANYGYTF. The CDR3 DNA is TGTGCCAGCACTGAAAGAACCGGGGCTAACTATGGCTACACCTTC.

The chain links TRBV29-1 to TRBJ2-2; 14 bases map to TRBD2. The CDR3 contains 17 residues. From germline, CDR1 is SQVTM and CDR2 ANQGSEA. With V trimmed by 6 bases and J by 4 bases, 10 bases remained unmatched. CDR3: CSVAGLAGDGGTGELFF. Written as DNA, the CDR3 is TGCAGCGTGGCGGGACTAGCGGGAGATGGGGGCACCGGGGAGCTGTTTTTT.

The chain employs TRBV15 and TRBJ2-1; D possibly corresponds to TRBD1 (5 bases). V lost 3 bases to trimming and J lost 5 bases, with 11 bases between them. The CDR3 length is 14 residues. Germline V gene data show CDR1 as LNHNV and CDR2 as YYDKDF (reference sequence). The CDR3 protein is CATSRGDSNNEQFF. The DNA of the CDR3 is TGTGCCACCAGCAGGGGTGACAGTAACAATGAGCAGTTCTTC. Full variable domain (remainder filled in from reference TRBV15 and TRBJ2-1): DAMVIQNPRYQVTQFGKPVTLSCSQTLNHNVMYWYQQKSSQAPKLLFHYYDKDFNNEADTPDNFQSRRPNTSFCFLDIRSPGLGDTAMYLCATSRGDSNNEQFFGPGTRLTVL.

The CDR3 DNA sequence: TGCGCCAGCAGCGTTGGCCCTGCGGGGACAGGGGATTACGAGCAGTACTTC. Translated: CASSVGPAGTGDYEQYF. This chain connects TRBV5-1 to TRBJ2-7, with TRBD1 identical over 10 bases. This CDR3 is 17 amino acids long. V was clipped by 4 bases and J by 4 bases; unmatched bases: 14. The germline gives CDR1 SGHRS, CDR2 YFSETQ.

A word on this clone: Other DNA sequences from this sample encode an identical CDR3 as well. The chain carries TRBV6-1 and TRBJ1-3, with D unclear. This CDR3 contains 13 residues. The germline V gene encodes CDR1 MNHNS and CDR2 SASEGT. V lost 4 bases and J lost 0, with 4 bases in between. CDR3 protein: CASSGISGNTIYF. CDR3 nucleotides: TGTGCCAGCAGTGGGATCTCTGGAAACACCATATATTTT.

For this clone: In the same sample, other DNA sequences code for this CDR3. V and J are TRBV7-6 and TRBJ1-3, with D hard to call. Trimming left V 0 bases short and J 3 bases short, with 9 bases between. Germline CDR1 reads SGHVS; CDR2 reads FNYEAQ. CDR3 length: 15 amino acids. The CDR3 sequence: CASSLAWGSGNTIYF. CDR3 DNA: TGTGCCAGCAGCTTAGCCTGGGGTAGTGGAAACACCATATATTTT.

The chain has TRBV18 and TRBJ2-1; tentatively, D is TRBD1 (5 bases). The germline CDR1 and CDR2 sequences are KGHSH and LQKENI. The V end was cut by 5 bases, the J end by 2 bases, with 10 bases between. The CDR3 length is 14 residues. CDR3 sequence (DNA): TGTGCCAGCTCAGACAGCTCCCCCTACAATGAGCAGTTCTTC. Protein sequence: CASSDSSPYNEQFF.

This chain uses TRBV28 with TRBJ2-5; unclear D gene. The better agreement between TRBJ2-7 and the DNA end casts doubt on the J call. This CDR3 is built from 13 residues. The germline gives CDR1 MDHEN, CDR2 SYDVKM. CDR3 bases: TGTGCCAGCAGTCCCCACAGCTCCTACGAGCAGTACTTC. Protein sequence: CASSPHSSYEQYF.

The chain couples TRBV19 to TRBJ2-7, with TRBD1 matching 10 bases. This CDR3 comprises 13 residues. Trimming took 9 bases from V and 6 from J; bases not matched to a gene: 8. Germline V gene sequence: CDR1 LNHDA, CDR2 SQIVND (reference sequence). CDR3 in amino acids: CASAGTGVSEQYF. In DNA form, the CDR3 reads TGTGCCAGCGCCGGGACAGGGGTTAGCGAGCAGTACTTC.

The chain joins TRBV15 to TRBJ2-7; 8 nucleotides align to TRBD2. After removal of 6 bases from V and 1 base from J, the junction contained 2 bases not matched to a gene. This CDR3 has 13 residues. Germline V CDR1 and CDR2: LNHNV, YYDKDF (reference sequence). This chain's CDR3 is CATRAGVSYEQYF. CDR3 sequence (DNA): TGTGCCACCAGAGCGGGGGTTTCCTACGAGCAGTACTTC. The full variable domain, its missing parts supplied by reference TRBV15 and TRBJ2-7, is DAMVIQNPRYQVTQFGKPVTLSCSQTLNHNVMYWYQQKSSQAPKLLFHYYDKDFNNEADTPDNFQSRRPNTSFCFLDIRSPGLGDTAMYLCATRAGVSYEQYFGPGTRLTVT.